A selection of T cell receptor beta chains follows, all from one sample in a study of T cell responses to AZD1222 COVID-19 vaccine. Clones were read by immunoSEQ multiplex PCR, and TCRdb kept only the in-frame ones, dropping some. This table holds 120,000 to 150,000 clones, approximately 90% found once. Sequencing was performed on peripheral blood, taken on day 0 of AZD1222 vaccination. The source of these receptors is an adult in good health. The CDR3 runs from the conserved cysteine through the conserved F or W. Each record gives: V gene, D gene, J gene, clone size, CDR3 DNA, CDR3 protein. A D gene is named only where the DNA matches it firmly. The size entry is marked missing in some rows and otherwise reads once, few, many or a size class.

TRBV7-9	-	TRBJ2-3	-	TGTGCCAGCAGCCCGCATCGACTAGGCACAGATACGCAGTATTTT	CASSPHRLGTDTQYF
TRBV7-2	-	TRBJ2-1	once	TGTGCCAGCAGCTTAGTCGGGCTAGCCTATGAGCAGTTCTTC	CASSLVGLAYEQFF
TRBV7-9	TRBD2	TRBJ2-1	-	TGTGCCAGTGAAGGCGGGAGCTCCTACAATGAGCAGTTCTTC	CASEGGSSYNEQFF
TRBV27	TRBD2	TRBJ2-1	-	TGTGCCAGCAGACTAGCGGGAGTACTAGAGGAGCAGTTCTTC	CASRLAGVLEEQFF
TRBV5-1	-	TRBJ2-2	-	TGCGCCAGCAGCCCGATACAACCGCCTGAGCTGTTTTTT	CASSPIQPPELFF
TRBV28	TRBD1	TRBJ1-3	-	TGTGCCAGCACATTGGGAGGGGGCGCTGGAAACACCATATATTTT	CASTLGGGAGNTIYF
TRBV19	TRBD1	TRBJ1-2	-	TGTGCCAGTAGTACATTAACAGGGGCGGTATCGTATGGCTACACCTTC	CASSTLTGAVSYGYTF
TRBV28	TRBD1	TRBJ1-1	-	TGTGCCAGCTTCGTAGGGACAGCGTACACTGAAGCTTTCTTT	CASFVGTAYTEAFF
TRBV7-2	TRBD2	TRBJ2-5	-	TGTGCCAGCAGCTTCCAAGTAGCGGGAGTAAAGGAGACCCAGTACTTC	CASSFQVAGVKETQYF
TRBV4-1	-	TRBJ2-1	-	TGCGCCAGCAGCCGTTGGGGACTTGGAAATGAGCAGTTCTTC	CASSRWGLGNEQFF
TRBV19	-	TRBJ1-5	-	TGTGCCAGCGCGGGACAAATTTACAATCAGCCCCAGCATTTT	CASAGQIYNQPQHF
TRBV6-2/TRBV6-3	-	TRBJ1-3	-	TGTGCCAGCAGTCAGAAACATGGACGGCGGGCCGCGTGGAACACCATATATTTT	CASSQKHGRRAAWNTIYF
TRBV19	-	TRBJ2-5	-	TGTGCCAGTAGTATTGTTAATGTAGGCAGGAGTAAAGAGACCCAGTACTTC	CASSIVNVGRSKETQYF
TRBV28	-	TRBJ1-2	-	TGTGCCAGCAGTAGACCCTATGGCTACACCTTC	CASSRPYGYTF
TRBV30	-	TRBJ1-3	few	TGTGCCTGGAGTATGGGGGTATCTGGAAACACCATATATTTT	CAWSMGVSGNTIYF
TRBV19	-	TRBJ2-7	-	TGTGCCAGTAGTACGTCCGGGAGCTACGAGCAGTACTTC	CASSTSGSYEQYF
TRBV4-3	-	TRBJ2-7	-	TGCGCCAGCAGCCAAAACAGGGCACGAGGGGAGCAGTACTTC	CASSQNRARGEQYF
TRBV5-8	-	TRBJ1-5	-	TGTGCCAGCAAATCAGGGGGCAATCAGCCCCAGCATTTT	CASKSGGNQPQHF
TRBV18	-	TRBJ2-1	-	TGTGCCAGCTCACCCGACGGATTCTCCTACAATGAGCAGTTCTTC	CASSPDGFSYNEQFF
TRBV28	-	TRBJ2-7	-	TGTGCCAGCAGTCGGCCCCCGGGGTACGTGGGCGAGCAGTACTTC	CASSRPPGYVGEQYF
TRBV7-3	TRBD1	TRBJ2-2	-	TGTGCCAGCAGCTACAGGGGAAACACCGGGGAGCTGTTTTTT	CASSYRGNTGELFF
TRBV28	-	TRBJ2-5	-	TGTGCCAGCAGTTTATATACACACCAAGAGACCCAGTACTTC	CASSLYTHQETQYF
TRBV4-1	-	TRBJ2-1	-	TGCGCCAGCGACCAGGGGCGGGCGCGTGCCTCCTACAATGAGCAGTTCTTC	CASDQGRARASYNEQFF
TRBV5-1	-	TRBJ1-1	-	TGCGCCAGCCGAGCCGGGACAATGAACACTGAAGCTTTCTTT	CASRAGTMNTEAFF
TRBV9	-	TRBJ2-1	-	TGTGCCAGCGGAGGGGCAGGGGCTAACAATGAGCAGTTCTTC	CASGGAGANNEQFF
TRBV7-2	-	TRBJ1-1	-	TGTGCCAGCAGCTTAAGAGGGAACACTGAAGCTTTCTTT	CASSLRGNTEAFF
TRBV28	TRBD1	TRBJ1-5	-	TGTGCCAGCATGCAGACAGGGGTCTTCAATCAGCCCCAGCATTTT	CASMQTGVFNQPQHF
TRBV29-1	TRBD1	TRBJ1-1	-	TGCAGCGTTGAACATTCAGGGGGCCGGGAAGCTTTCTTT	CSVEHSGGREAFF
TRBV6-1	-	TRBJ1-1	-	TGTGCCAGCAGTGAATTAGAAGGGGCCGGGGACACTGAAGCTTTCTTT	CASSELEGAGDTEAFF
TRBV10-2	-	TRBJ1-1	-	TGCGCCAGCAGTGCCGGGGGTGAAGCTTTCTTT	CASSAGGEAFF
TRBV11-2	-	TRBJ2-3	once	TGTGCCAGCAGAAGGGGAAATACGCAGTATTTT	CASRRGNTQYF
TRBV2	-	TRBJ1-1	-	TGTGCCAGCAACACAGGGTGGGCTGAAGCTTTCTTT	CASNTGWAEAFF
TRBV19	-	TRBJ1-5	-	TGTGCCAGTAGGATGCGCGGGCTGGGTAGCAATCAGCCCCAGCATTTT	CASRMRGLGSNQPQHF
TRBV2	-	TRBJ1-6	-	TGTGCCAGCAGTGAAGTAGGGTATGGTAATTCACCCCTCCACTTT	CASSEVGYGNSPLHF
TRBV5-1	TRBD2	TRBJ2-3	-	TGCGCCAGCAGGGCTAGCGGGAGAGGAAGGACAGATACGCAGTATTTT	CASRASGRGRTDTQYF